One sample yielded the 21 T cell receptor beta chains listed below, sequenced in a study of shared clonotypes between healthy human individuals. Generated by immunoSEQ multiplex PCR, the TCRdb table keeps only in-frame clones and is missing some. Found here are roughly 760,000 clones, about 74% of them singletons; the top ten hold around 1.6%. The specimen sequenced was memory CD4+ T cells sorted from blood. As to subset: CD45RA-negative fraction. The receptor source for this set is a woman aged 30 to 39 in good health.

The chain has TRBV13 and TRBJ1-5; D remains ambiguous. The germline V gene encodes CDR1 PRHDT and CDR2 FYEKMQ (reference sequence). The V and J ends lost 4 bases and 3 bases respectively, with 10 bases between them. This CDR3 is 14 amino acids long. This CDR3 reads CASSSGRYNQPQHF. CDR3 sequence (DNA): TGTGCCAGCAGCTCAGGACGGTACAATCAGCCCCAGCATTTT.

This clone has more than one count but fewer than ten. The rearrangement uses TRBV15 and TRBJ1-5, with a tentative D call TRBD1 (6 bases). Germline CDR1 is LNHNV and CDR2 is YYDKDF (reference sequence). Between the trimmed V and J ends, which lost 0 bases and 2 bases, there was a span of 14 bases. The CDR3 consists of 17 residues. The CDR3 DNA sequence: TGTGCCACCAGCAGAGATTTGGGGGGCGGAGGCAATCAGCCCCAGCATTTT. Protein product: CATSRDLGGGGNQPQHF.

The rearrangement joins TRBV11-2 to TRBJ2-3; D remains ambiguous. There are 13 residues in the CDR3. V was pared by 0 bases and J by 7 bases, with 8 bases between. Germline loops: CDR1 SGHAT, CDR2 FQNNGV. The CDR3: CASSLDRPYTQYF. The CDR3 DNA is TGTGCCAGCAGCTTAGATCGGCCGTATACGCAGTATTTT.

This clone occurred many times. The chain links TRBV4-1 to TRBJ2-1, with TRBD2 matching over 9 bases. CDR1 and CDR2 (germline): MGHRA, YSYEKL. This CDR3 comprises 19 residues. After removal of 4 bases from V and 2 bases from J, the junction contained 15 bases not matched to a gene. The CDR3 coding sequence is TGCGCCAGCAGCCGTAGCCAAGCGGGAGGCCCGGAAACCTACAATGAGCAGTTCTTC. This codes for CASSRSQAGGPETYNEQFF.

The chain carries TRBV28 and TRBJ1-4; TRBD1 matches at 7 bases. The V segment lost 7 bases and the J segment 8 bases; nucleotides outside the gene matches: 7. The CDR3 covers 13 residues. Germline lookup yields CDR1 MDHEN and CDR2 SYDVKM. The CDR3 protein is CASTPGGREKLFF. In DNA form, the CDR3 reads TGTGCCAGCACCCCAGGGGGTCGCGAAAAACTGTTTTTT.

The chain employs TRBV29-1 and TRBJ1-5; D remains unclear. Germline CDR1 and CDR2: SQVTM and ANQGSEA. This CDR3 contains 13 residues. Trimming removed 0 bases at V and 0 bases at J, with 3 bases between. The DNA for the CDR3 is TGCAGCGTTGAAGAGGGTAGCAATCAGCCCCAGCATTTT. Amino acid sequence: CSVEEGSNQPQHF.

The chain recombines TRBV6-5 with TRBJ2-7; the match to TRBD2 covers 14 bases. The CDR3 covers 15 residues. The ends lost 5 bases at V and 5 bases at J; junction bases unmatched: 5. Germline V lookup: CDR1 MNHEY, CDR2 SVGAGI. Here the CDR3 reads CASSSGTSGSHEQYF. In nucleotides, the CDR3 is TGTGCCAGCAGTAGCGGGACTAGCGGGAGCCACGAGCAGTACTTC.

This clone was seen a handful of times. The chain joins TRBV28 to TRBJ2-7; a weak D match, TRBD2 (5 bases). Germline loops: CDR1 MDHEN, CDR2 SYDVKM. Trimming stripped 7 bases from V and 3 bases from J, with 22 bases between. This CDR3 region has 16 residues. The CDR3: CASTPSGSGALYEQYF. CDR3 sequence (DNA): TGTGCCAGCACCCCTTCGGGGAGCGGAGCCCTCTACGAGCAGTACTTC.

Regarding this clone: The sample has other DNA sequences that encode this CDR3 too. The chain carries TRBV6-1 and TRBJ2-7; 9 positions agree with TRBD1. Germline CDR1 and CDR2: MNHNS and SASEGT. The length of the CDR3 is 15 residues. The trim removed 0 bases at V and 2 bases at J, leaving 2 bases unmatched. CDR3 sequence (DNA): TGTGCCAGCAGTGAAGCGGGGACAGGGACCTACGAGCAGTACTTC. It codes for CASSEAGTGTYEQYF.

The chain employs TRBV6-5 and TRBJ1-4, with D hard to call. This CDR3 is built from 13 residues. Between the trimmed V and J ends, which lost 7 bases and 8 bases, there was a span of 14 bases. CDR1 and CDR2 from the germline V gene are MNHEY and SVGAGI. CDR3 DNA: TGTGCCAGCATCAGCCCCCAAGGGGAAAAACTGTTTTTT. This codes for CASISPQGEKLFF.

Comments on this clone: A far larger clone is a single base away, which makes a read error likely. This chain joins TRBV7-7 and TRBJ2-5; no reliable D call. The germline CDR1 and CDR2 sequences are SSHAT and FNYEAQ (reference sequence). V was pared by 3 bases and J by 5 bases, with 4 bases between. The CDR3 totals 11 residues. The CDR3 loop is CASSFGETQYF. CDR3 DNA: TGTGCCAGCAGCTTCGGGGAGACCCAGTACTTC.

This rearrangement joins TRBV5-6 to TRBJ2-7; D gene ambiguous. Germline CDR1 SGHDT, CDR2 YYEEEE. Between the trimmed V and J ends, which lost 1 base and 0 bases, there was a span of 17 bases. The CDR3 has 17 residues. The CDR3 DNA reads as TGTGCCAGCAGCTTGAGATTTGGGTTCAGGAGCTCCTACGAGCAGTACTTC. Protein: CASSLRFGFRSSYEQYF.

The chain employs TRBV27 and TRBJ1-1; 10 nucleotides agree with TRBD1. The CDR3 has 14 amino acids. Trimming removed 6 bases from V and 5 bases from J; junction bases left unmatched: 6. Germline V gives CDR1 MNHEY, CDR2 SMNVEV (reference sequence). CDR3 nucleotide sequence: TGTGCCAGCAGGCTCCGGGACAGGGGTACTGAAGCTTTCTTT. Translation gives CASRLRDRGTEAFF.

The chain has TRBV28 and TRBJ2-7, with a possible D match to TRBD2 (6 bases). Germline V CDR1 and CDR2: MDHEN, SYDVKM. The CDR3 is made up of 15 amino acids. Trimming removed 7 bases at V and 1 base at J, with 17 bases between. CDR3 bases: TGTGCCAGCACCCAGGGAGGTAGCTGGTCCTACGAGCAGTACTTC. Protein sequence: CASTQGGSWSYEQYF.

This clone was picked up many times. This chain joins TRBV29-1 and TRBJ2-1; D is ambiguous. Trimming pared 2 bases from V and 15 bases from J, leaving 5 bases between. CDR3 length: 8 residues. Germline V gene lookup returns CDR1 SQVTM and CDR2 ANQGSEA. CDR3 bases: TGCAGCGTTGAAAAGCGGTTCTTC. Translated, it gives CSVEKRFF.

This clone came up once. The chain carries TRBV7-2 and TRBJ2-1, with D perhaps TRBD2 (5 bases). V shed 5 bases and J shed 3 bases, with 17 bases lying between them. Germline V gives CDR1 SGHTA, CDR2 FQGNSA. The CDR3 runs to 16 residues. CDR3 in amino acids: CASSLNGVQGYNEQFF. For the CDR3, the DNA is TGTGCCAGCAGCCTAAACGGGGTCCAAGGCTACAATGAGCAGTTCTTC.

CDR3 nucleotide sequence: TGTGCCAGCATTGGAGACTATGGCTACACCTTC. Its protein is CASIGDYGYTF. The rearrangement links TRBV5-5 to TRBJ1-2; D remains unclear. V was shortened by 6 bases and J by 3 bases, with 6 bases between the two germline ends. Germline loops: CDR1 SGHKS, CDR2 YYEKEE (reference sequence). This CDR3 has 11 residues.

The rearrangement links TRBV6-1 to TRBJ2-7; D perhaps matches TRBD2 (6 bases). The CDR3 length is 14 residues. The germline gives CDR1 MNHNS, CDR2 SASEGT. Between the trimmed V and J ends, which lost 3 bases and 3 bases, there was a span of 12 bases. This chain's CDR3 is CASSDTRENYEQYF. The DNA for the CDR3 is TGTGCCAGCAGTGACACCCGGGAGAACTACGAGCAGTACTTC.

This clone appeared once. Other DNA variants within this sample encode the same CDR3. The rearrangement joins TRBV5-1 to TRBJ2-2; no reliable D call. The CDR3 is 13 amino acids. In germline, CDR1 is SGHRS, CDR2 YFSETQ. The ends were cut back, 2 bases at V and 2 bases at J, with 4 bases in the middle. Here the CDR3 DNA reads TGCGCCAGCAGCTTAGCAAACACCGGGGAGCTGTTTTTT. This gives the protein CASSLANTGELFF.

The chain couples TRBV10-3 to TRBJ2-7; TRBD2 aligns across 8 bases. CDR1 is ENHRY and CDR2 is SYGVKD in the germline V gene. CDR3 length: 16 residues. Unmatched junction bases numbered 8, after V lost 4 bases and J lost 0 bases. CDR3 sequence (DNA): TGTGCCATCAGTGGAGCTCGGAGCGGGGGCTCCTACGAGCAGTACTTC. This sequence encodes CAISGARSGGSYEQYF.

V gene TRBV2 combines with J gene TRBJ1-5, with D maybe TRBD1 (6 bases). With 10 bases removed from V and 6 bases from J, the gap between germline ends came to 22 bases. CDR3 length equals 15 residues. CDR1 SNHLY and CDR2 FYNNEI come from the germline V gene. As DNA, the CDR3 is TGTGCCACCTATGGGGGGCAGGGAGGAAGTCAGCCCCAGCATTTT. It codes for CATYGGQGGSQPQHF.